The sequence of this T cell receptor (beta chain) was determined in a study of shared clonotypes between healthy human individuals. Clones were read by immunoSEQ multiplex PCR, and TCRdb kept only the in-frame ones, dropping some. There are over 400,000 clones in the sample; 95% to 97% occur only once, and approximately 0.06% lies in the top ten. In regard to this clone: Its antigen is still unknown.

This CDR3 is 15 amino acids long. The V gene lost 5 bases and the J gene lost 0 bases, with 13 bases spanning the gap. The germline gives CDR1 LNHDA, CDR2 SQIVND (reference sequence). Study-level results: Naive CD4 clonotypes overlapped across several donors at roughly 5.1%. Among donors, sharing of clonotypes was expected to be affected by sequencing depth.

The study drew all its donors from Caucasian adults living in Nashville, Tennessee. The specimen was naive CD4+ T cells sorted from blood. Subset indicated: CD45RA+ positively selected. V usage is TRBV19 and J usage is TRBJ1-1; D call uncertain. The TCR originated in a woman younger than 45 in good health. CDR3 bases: TGTGCCAGTAGTCCCCAATTTCTAATGAACACTGAAGCTTTCTTT. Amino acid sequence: CASSPQFLMNTEAFF.